This TCR beta chain derives from a study of blood T cell repertoires in COVID-19 (TCRdb year 2020). Some background on the complete study: The collaborator samples originated in the United States, Italy and Spain and spanned the acute and convalescent phases of COVID-19. The prospective study material was composed of cDNA or gDNA derived from T cells, B-cell-depleted T cells, or PBMCs. Subjects who had been exposed to COVID-19, were actively infected with it, or had recovered from it provided the deeply sampled blood TCRbeta repertoires that made up the dataset. The repertoires were released in a freely available public database intended as a resource for research on the immune response to SARS-CoV-2. The samples were drawn from two sources: the first 160 participants of the ongoing ImmuneRACE study, and 1,000 to 1,500 subjects contributed by 6 global collaborators. Sample metadata almost always included a de-identified subject ID, COVID-19 status, age in years and sex. Where HLA class I and class II types were available, the types were taken from metadata supplied by the sample provider, not from assay-based typing.

For this clone: The target of this receptor is not known. Base qualities are not recorded, but no much larger clone differs from it by a single base.

The collaborating institutions used their own protocols to collect whole blood in K2EDTA tubes. For TCRbeta analysis, collaborator samples were shipped as frozen whole blood, as isolated PBMCs, or as DNA extracted from either sample type. Results and caveats for the whole study, not just this receptor: How much clinical and demographic metadata was included differed by source and by participant, and the metadata was provided uncurated.

CDR1 and CDR2 were assigned from the germline V gene as SGDLS and YYNGEE. The cysteine opens and the phenylalanine closes a CDR3 of 17 amino acids. Only the CDR3 portion is preserved as DNA: 51 bases, with reading frame beginning at the first base. V lost 2 bases and J lost 4 bases, and the count of bases not matched to a germline gene is 12. TCRbeta CDR3 regions were amplified from genomic DNA by means of the immunoSEQ Assay, a bias-controlled multiplex PCR. The authors' pipeline ran thus. The number of nucleated cells in each sample was estimated from the amplification of reference gene primers within the assay. To quantify the absolute abundance of each unique TCRbeta CDR3 rearrangement, sequence reads were collapsed and filtered. For each sample, productive Simpson clonality was calculated as the square root of Simpson's diversity index over productive rearrangements. Held by TCRdb, this immuneACCESS table contains in-frame sequences only and omits some clones. Under half of the omission traces to an unresolved V gene where checked; the cause of the rest is unknown. The V and J calls and clone size are taken from that table; D and trimming were inferred from the DNA. The sample has tens of thousands of clones on record, about 87% of them singletons. The ten largest clones add up to around 8% of the sample.

The source of this sequence is a human donor with active COVID-19. The donor label of this sample is uncertain. The rearrangement joined TRBV9 to TRBJ1-1; TRBD1 agrees with 9 junctional bases. Sequenced input: peripheral blood. The CDR3 is CASSVGQGRGSSTEAFF. Read as DNA, the sequence is TGTGCCAGCAGCGTGGGACAGGGTCGTGGAAGTTCCACTGAAGCTTTCTTT.